The sequence of this TCR beta chain was determined in a study of PD-1 blockade in classical Hodgkin lymphoma. About the research overall: Patients were treated with nivolumab at 3 mg/kg, and this was given intravenously every 2 weeks.

The assay was immunoSEQ multiplex PCR, and TCRdb's table has in-frame clones only and misses some. The table records roughly 70,000 clones, about two thirds of them present only once. Whole-study findings and limits: Baseline diversity resembling that of newly diagnosed patients was seen in complete responders.

Worth noting for this clone: No antigen is known for it.

All trial patients relapsed after autologous stem cell transplantation. Classifying best responses yielded complete response, partial response or progressive disease. This receptor was taken from a human donor with classical Hodgkin lymphoma. The sequenced sample was peripheral blood mononuclear cells (PBMCs), obtained before the second cycle of nivolumab.

The CDR3 sequence is CASSERAGTNEKLFF. CDR3 coding DNA: TGTGCCAGCAGTGAGCGGGCCGGAACTAATGAAAAACTGTTTTTT. The genes are TRBV6-4 and TRBJ1-4; D gene uncertain. The V and J ends lost 3 bases and 1 base respectively, with 9 bases between them. The CDR3 sequence is 15 residues long. From germline, CDR1 is MRHNA and CDR2 SNTAGT.